This T cell receptor (beta chain) was found in a study of T cells in Graves' hyperthyroidism and ophthalmopathy. From RNA transcripts, TCR beta CDR3 regions were amplified. Using the HTBI primer set, a first-round RT-PCR was run on the TCR CDR3. From the multiplex PCR reads, TCRdb called clonotypes with MiXCR, one entry per CDR3 protein. Of 350,000 or so distinct CDR3 sequences in the sample, 15% to 20% were seen once. This clonotype was seen repeatedly, ten times or more. As yet, its antigen is unknown. This CDR3 has 12 amino acids. The germline gives CDR1 SGHTA, CDR2 FQGNSA. V lost 4 bases to trimming and J lost 4 bases, with 7 bases between them. Study observations and caveats: Ophthalmopathy prediction by the model preceded onset by a median approximately 6.9 months.

The V and J genes are TRBV7-2 and TRBJ2-5; a possible D gene is TRBD1 (6 bases). Sequencing input: blood. This sequence was found in a woman between 35 and 50 years old with Graves' ophthalmopathy. CDR3 loop: CASSYRVETQYF. As DNA, the CDR3 is TGTGCCAGCAGCTACAGGGTAGAGACCCAGTACTTC. Complete variable domain (other parts from reference TRBV7-2 and TRBJ2-5): GAGVSQSPSNKVTEKGKDVELRCDPISGHTALYWYRQSLGQGLEFLIYFQGNSAPDKSGLPSDRFSAERTGGSVSTLTIQRTQQEDSAVYLCASSYRVETQYFGPGTRLLVL.